The 22 T cell receptor beta chains below were found in one sample sequenced in a study of shared clonotypes between healthy human individuals. The table came from immunoSEQ multiplex PCR; TCRdb's copy has only in-frame clones and leaves some out. The data hold around 550,000 clones, with 90% to 97% observed a single time. Sequencing was done on a sample of naive CD4+ T cells sorted from blood. Indicated subset: CD45RA+ positively selected. The source of these receptors is a woman aged 30 to 39 in good health.

J is TRBJ1-5 and V is TRBV18; 8 bases agree with TRBD1. Per the germline V gene, CDR1 is KGHSH and CDR2 is LQKENI. V lost 2 bases and J lost 6; bases outside the gene matches: 18. This CDR3 contains 19 residues. CDR3 bases: TGTGCCAGCTCACCATTCACCACGACCGGCCAGGGGGCAAGTCAGCCCCAGCATTTT. Residues: CASSPFTTTGQGASQPQHF.

This clone was detected once. This same CDR3 is encoded by further DNA sequences in the sample. This chain uses TRBV7-9 with TRBJ1-4; 7 positions match TRBD1. CDR3 length: 15 residues. Germline assignment: CDR1 SEHNR and CDR2 FQNEAQ (reference sequence). V shed 5 bases, J shed 5 bases, and the junction held 8 bases outside the gene matches. CDR3 amino acids: CASSPGQRSNEKLFF. CDR3 in DNA: TGTGCCAGCAGCCCGGGACAGAGGTCCAATGAAAAACTGTTTTTT.

The genes are TRBV28 and TRBJ1-1, with 10 bases that match TRBD1. The V gene end was trimmed by 6 bases and the J gene end by 7 bases; junction bases not matched to a gene: 14. Germline V CDR1 and CDR2: MDHEN, SYDVKM. The CDR3 length is 16 residues. CDR3 in DNA: TGTGCCAGCAGCCTCAGTCCCGGGACAGGGGTGGGTGAAGCTTTCTTT. Translation gives CASSLSPGTGVGEAFF.

The chain recombines TRBV6-6 with TRBJ1-2, with D unresolved. CDR1 and CDR2 from the germline V gene are MNHNY and SVGAGI (reference sequence). With 2 bases removed from V and 8 bases from J, the gap between germline ends came to 21 bases. CDR3 length: 16 residues. The CDR3 reads CASSYPTTGLGGGYTF. The DNA of the CDR3 is TGTGCCAGCAGTTACCCCACTACCGGGCTGGGAGGAGGCTACACCTTC.

The J gene is TRBJ1-1, the V gene TRBV4-1, with unresolved D. V dropped 0 bases and J dropped 0 bases, with 8 bases sitting between them. Germline loops: CDR1 MGHRA, CDR2 YSYEKL. CDR3 length: 15 amino acids. CDR3 protein: CASSQDRRMNTEAFF. CDR3 sequence (DNA): TGCGCCAGCAGCCAAGATCGGCGGATGAACACTGAAGCTTTCTTT.

This sequence joins TRBV19 and TRBJ2-7; 9 nucleotides agree with TRBD2. Germline trimming cut 7 bases from V and 4 bases from J; bases unmatched to any gene: 20. The CDR3 is made up of 18 amino acids. Germline CDR1 LNHDA, CDR2 SQIVND (reference sequence). CDR3 nucleotide sequence: TGTGCCAGTATTAAAAGGGACGGGCGGGAGGGCCTCGGTTACGAGCAGTACTTC. It is translated as CASIKRDGREGLGYEQYF.

The V and J genes are TRBV30 and TRBJ1-6; the D is unclear. Germline lookup yields CDR1 GTSNPN and CDR2 SVGIG (reference sequence). The CDR3 loop spans 14 amino acids. V gave up 0 bases and J gave up 6 bases, with 9 bases separating them. The CDR3 DNA is TGTGCCTGGAGTGTAGAGTACAGTAATTCACCCCTCCACTTT. Protein: CAWSVEYSNSPLHF.

V gene TRBV11-2 combines with J gene TRBJ2-7; perhaps D is TRBD1 or TRBD2 (5 bases each). The CDR3 is 15 amino acids. The V gene's germline CDR1 is SGHAT and CDR2 FQNNGV. Trimming cost V 5 bases and J 3 bases, with 17 bases left between them. DNA of the CDR3: TGTGCCAGCAGCATATCCGGGACCGAATTCTACGAGCAGTACTTC. It translates to CASSISGTEFYEQYF.

The CDR3 reads CASRRTGAGGELFF. In nucleotides, the CDR3 is TGTGCCAGTAGGAGGACAGGGGCAGGCGGGGAGCTGTTTTTT. The chain links TRBV19 to TRBJ2-2; 9 bases line up with TRBD1. The trim removed 6 bases at V and 7 bases at J, leaving 6 bases unmatched. The V gene's germline CDR1 is LNHDA and CDR2 SQIVND (reference sequence). The CDR3 consists of 14 residues.

This sequence joins TRBV5-1 and TRBJ2-7; 8 bases fit TRBD1. Germline V gene data show CDR1 as SGHRS and CDR2 as YFSETQ. Trimming took 0 bases from V and 1 from J; bases not matched to a gene: 3. This CDR3 region has 15 residues. The CDR3 bases are TGCGCCAGCAGCTTGGCAGGGGGCAGGTCCTACGAGCAGTACTTC. It specifies CASSLAGGRSYEQYF.

The CDR3 region has the DNA TGTGCCAGCAGCCAATGGGCTTGGGTAGCGGGAGGAAGCACAGATACGCAGTATTTT. Protein: CASSQWAWVAGGSTDTQYF. The rearrangement joins TRBV7-8 to TRBJ2-3, with TRBD2 matching over 10 bases. Germline loops: CDR1 SGHVS, CDR2 FQNEAQ. V lost 5 bases, J lost 0 bases, and 14 bases stayed unmatched. This CDR3 spans 19 amino acids.

J is TRBJ1-5 and V is TRBV19, with 10 bases lining up with TRBD1. Germline V gene sequence: CDR1 LNHDA, CDR2 SQIVND (reference sequence). V trimming: 4 bases; J trimming: 2 bases; junction bases outside the gene matches: 14. This CDR3 comprises 19 residues. CDR3 amino acids: CASSKEGTGAAWGNQPQHF. CDR3 coding DNA: TGTGCCAGTAGTAAGGAGGGGACAGGGGCCGCTTGGGGCAATCAGCCCCAGCATTTT.

A remark on this clone: Within the sample, other DNA sequences also encode this same CDR3. This chain uses TRBV9 with TRBJ2-1; TRBD2 is a possible D gene (6 bases). This CDR3 spans 16 amino acids. The ends were cut back, 4 bases at V and 0 bases at J, with 14 bases in the middle. Germline V gene lookup returns CDR1 SGDLS and CDR2 YYNGEE. The CDR3 region has the DNA TGTGCCAGCAGCTCGAGTAGCGGAAGCTCCTACAATGAGCAGTTCTTC. Translation gives CASSSSSGSSYNEQFF. Complete variable domain (other parts from reference TRBV9 and TRBJ2-1): DSGVTQTPKHLITATGQRVTLRCSPRSGDLSVYWYQQSLDQGLQFLIQYYNGEERAKGNILERFSAQQFPDLHSELNLSSLELGDSALYFCASSSSSGSSYNEQFFGPGTRLTVL.

This sequence joins TRBV18 and TRBJ1-2; D perhaps matches TRBD1 (5 bases). The CDR3 contains 14 residues. V shed 3 bases and J shed 3 bases, with 11 bases lying between them. Germline assignment: CDR1 KGHSH and CDR2 LQKENI. The CDR3 reads CASSPAQGDYGYTF. CDR3 nucleotides: TGTGCCAGCTCACCGGCGCAGGGTGACTATGGCTACACCTTC.

This clone is a singleton in its sample. The gene calls are TRBV13 and TRBJ2-7; 8 bases align to TRBD1. The V segment lost 5 bases and the J segment 3 bases; nucleotides outside the gene matches: 6. The CDR3 runs 14 residues. Germline V gene data show CDR1 as PRHDT and CDR2 as FYEKMQ (reference sequence). The CDR3, as DNA: TGTGCCAGCAGCAGGGACAGGTTAATCTACGAGCAGTACTTC. Protein: CASSRDRLIYEQYF.

The chain is built from TRBV7-8 and TRBJ2-1; no clear D. This CDR3 has 15 amino acids. In germline, CDR1 is SGHVS, CDR2 FQNEAQ. V was clipped by 2 bases and J by 4 bases, with 12 bases between them. As DNA, the CDR3 is TGTGCCAGCAGCTTACCCTCGGGTCCTTACAATGAGCAGTTCTTC. Encoded protein: CASSLPSGPYNEQFF.

The chain couples TRBV10-3 to TRBJ2-1; no reliable D call. Germline CDR1 ENHRY, CDR2 SYGVKD. The CDR3 spans 12 residues. V gave up 3 bases and J gave up 8 bases, with 8 bases separating them. The CDR3 DNA follows: TGTGCCATCAGTGAAAGGGCCCATGAGCAGTTCTTC. Translating it yields CAISERAHEQFF.

J is TRBJ1-5 and V is TRBV5-1; tentative D call: TRBD1 (6 bases). CDR1 and CDR2 from the germline V gene are SGHRS and YFSETQ. V lost 2 bases, J lost 2 bases, and 17 bases lay in between. This CDR3 spans 17 amino acids. As DNA, the CDR3 is TGCGCCAGCAGCTTTGGAGAGGGGGGGAGAGGCAATCAGCCCCAGCATTTT. This encodes CASSFGEGGRGNQPQHF.

The gene calls are TRBV2 and TRBJ1-4; 7 bases align to TRBD1. CDR3 length: 15 residues. Trimming removed 1 base from V and 7 bases from J; junction bases left unmatched: 6. CDR1 and CDR2 (germline): SNHLY, FYNNEI. The CDR3 reads CASSEGQGLREKLFF. Written as DNA, the CDR3 is TGTGCCAGCAGTGAAGGACAGGGACTCCGTGAAAAACTGTTTTTT.

This clone appeared once. V is TRBV18 and J is TRBJ1-1; 9 bases fit TRBD1. The length of the CDR3 is 16 residues. J lost 5 bases, V lost 3 bases, and 10 bases had no gene match. CDR1 is KGHSH, CDR2 LQKENI, per germline. CDR3 amino acids: CASSPKQGARGTEAFF. The DNA for the CDR3 is TGTGCCAGCTCACCGAAACAGGGGGCCCGGGGGACTGAAGCTTTCTTT.

To note about this clone: Within the sample, other DNA sequences also encode this same CDR3. The chain uses TRBV2 and TRBJ2-7; tentatively, D is TRBD1 or TRBD2 (5 bases each). The V end lost 4 bases, the J end lost 6 bases, and 7 bases lay between the germline ends. The germline V gene encodes CDR1 SNHLY and CDR2 FYNNEI. This CDR3 has 11 residues. CDR3 in amino acids: CASSAGREQYF. CDR3 DNA sequence: TGTGCCAGCAGTGCGGGGCGCGAGCAGTACTTC.

The CDR3, as DNA: TGTGCCAGCAGCTCTTGGGCTGCCACTCAAGAGACCCAGTACTTC. Its protein is CASSSWAATQETQYF. The chain combines TRBV7-2 with TRBJ2-5; D not resolved. The CDR3 runs 15 residues. The ends were cut back, 4 bases at V and 2 bases at J, with 14 bases in the middle. Germline CDR1 SGHTA, CDR2 FQGNSA.